Following are 10 T cell receptor beta chains from one sample sequenced in a study of resident and recirculating memory T cells in vitiligo. The repertoire was sequenced with immunoSEQ multiplex PCR; TCRdb's copy has only in-frame clones and lacks some. This table has around 43,000 clones, 92% appearing once. The sequenced sample was blood. Source of these receptors: a male donor with vitiligo.

V is TRBV4-1 and J is TRBJ2-2, with 7 bases matching TRBD1. The CDR3 loop spans 14 amino acids. Germline trimming cut 4 bases from V and 5 bases from J; bases unmatched to any gene: 4. The germline V gene encodes CDR1 MGHRA and CDR2 YSYEKL. CDR3 DNA sequence: TGCGCCAGCAGCCGGGGACAGCTTACCGGGGAGCTGTTTTTT. This codes for CASSRGQLTGELFF.

The rearrangement uses TRBV7-3 and TRBJ2-5; TRBD1 agrees at 8 bases. The junction had 2 bases not matched to a gene; V was cut back by 3 bases and J by 5 bases. The CDR3 is 13 amino acids. Per germline, CDR1 SGHTA and CDR2 FQGTGA. The CDR3 protein is CASSFDRGETQYF. In DNA, the CDR3 is TGTGCCAGCAGCTTTGACAGGGGCGAGACCCAGTACTTC. Supplemented by reference TRBV7-3 and TRBJ2-5, the full variable domain reads GAGVSQTPSNKVTEKGKYVELRCDPISGHTALYWYRQSLGQGPEFLIYFQGTGAADDSGLPNDRFFAVRPEGSVSTLKIQRTERGDSAVYLCASSFDRGETQYFGPGTRLLVL.

The V call is TRBV29-1, the J call TRBJ2-5; possibly TRBD1 for D (5 bases). Trimming removed 6 bases from V and 5 bases from J, with 13 bases in between. Germline-derived CDR1 and CDR2 are SQVTM and ANQGSEA. CDR3 length: 12 residues. CDR3 sequence: CSVLWGRETQYF. The CDR3 DNA reads TGCAGCGTGTTATGGGGCCGGGAGACCCAGTACTTC. Supplemented by reference TRBV29-1 and TRBJ2-5, the full variable domain reads SAVISQKPSRDICQRGTSLTIQCQVDSQVTMMFWYRQQPGQSLTLIATANQGSEATYESGFVIDKFPISRPNLTFSTLTVSNMSPEDSSIYLCSVLWGRETQYFGPGTRLLVL.

The chain uses TRBV18 and TRBJ1-4; 8 nucleotides match TRBD1. The CDR3 spans 14 residues. Germline loops: CDR1 KGHSH, CDR2 LQKENI. Trimming cost V 3 bases and J 5 bases; bases outside gene matches: 2. In DNA, the CDR3 is TGTGCCAGCTCACCCAGGGGGCAAAATGAAAAACTGTTTTTT. It is translated as CASSPRGQNEKLFF.

The chain uses TRBV13 and TRBJ2-7; 8 bases line up with TRBD1. Germline CDR1 and CDR2: PRHDT and FYEKMQ (reference sequence). V shed 4 bases, J shed 4 bases, and the junction held 3 bases outside the gene matches. This CDR3 has 13 residues. CDR3 sequence: CASSSGTGYEQYF. CDR3 coding DNA: TGTGCCAGCAGCTCGGGGACAGGTTACGAGCAGTACTTC.

The gene calls are TRBV6-1 and TRBJ1-2; D is unresolved. V lost 5 bases and J lost 9, with 10 bases in between. In germline, CDR1 is MNHNS, CDR2 SASEGT. This CDR3 contains 11 residues. The CDR3 nucleotides are TGTGCCAGCAGTCTACCGTTAAGCTACACCTTC. Translated, it gives CASSLPLSYTF.

This chain connects TRBV5-4 to TRBJ2-7; 7 bases match TRBD2. The germline CDR1 and CDR2 sequences are SGHNT and YYREEE (reference sequence). This CDR3 contains 16 residues. V was clipped by 2 bases and J by 2 bases; unmatched bases: 10. In nucleotides, the CDR3 is TGTGCCAGCAGCTTAGGGCGGGGCGGGAGCGCCTACGAGCAGTACTTC. Encoded protein: CASSLGRGGSAYEQYF.

Written as DNA, the CDR3 is TGTGCCAGCAGCCAGACCGGGGGATCCTACGAGCAGTACTTC. Residues: CASSQTGGSYEQYF. J is TRBJ2-7 and V is TRBV7-3, with D possibly being TRBD2 (6 bases). The V gene lost 5 bases and the J gene lost 1 base, with 12 bases spanning the gap. CDR1 is SGHTA and CDR2 is FQGTGA in the germline V gene. This CDR3 has 14 amino acids.

V and J are TRBV5-8 and TRBJ1-4, with 8 bases aligning to TRBD1. Per germline, CDR1 SGHTS and CDR2 YDEGEE. This CDR3 has 15 residues. Unmatched junction bases numbered 9, after V lost 4 bases and J lost 7 bases. CDR3 in amino acids: CASSLHRGGAEKLFF. CDR3 coding DNA: TGTGCCAGCAGCCTACACAGGGGGGGAGCTGAAAAACTGTTTTTT.

The gene calls are TRBV19 and TRBJ2-1; perhaps TRBD2 as D (5 bases). CDR1 and CDR2 (germline): LNHDA, SQIVND (reference sequence). V shed 1 base and J shed 10 bases, with 23 bases lying between them. The CDR3 has 17 residues. The CDR3 nucleotides are TGTGCCAGTAGTATAGTCGGGTTCAGGCCTTCGGGGAGAGAGCAGTTCTTC. This translates into CASSIVGFRPSGREQFF.